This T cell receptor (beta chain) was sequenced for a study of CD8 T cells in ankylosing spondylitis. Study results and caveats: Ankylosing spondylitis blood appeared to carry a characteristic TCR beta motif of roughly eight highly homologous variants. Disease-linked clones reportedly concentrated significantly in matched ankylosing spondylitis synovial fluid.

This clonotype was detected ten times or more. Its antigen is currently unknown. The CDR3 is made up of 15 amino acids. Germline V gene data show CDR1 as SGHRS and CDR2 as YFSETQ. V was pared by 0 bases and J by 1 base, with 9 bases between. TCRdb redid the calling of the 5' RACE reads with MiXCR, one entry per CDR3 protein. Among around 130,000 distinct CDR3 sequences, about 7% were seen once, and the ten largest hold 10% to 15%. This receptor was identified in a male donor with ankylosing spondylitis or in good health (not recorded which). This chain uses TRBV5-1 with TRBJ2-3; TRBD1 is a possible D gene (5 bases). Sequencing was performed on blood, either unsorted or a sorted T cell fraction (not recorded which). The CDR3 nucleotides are TGCGCCAGCAGCTTGGAAAGGGGCGGCACAGATACGCAGTATTTT. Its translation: CASSLERGGTDTQYF.